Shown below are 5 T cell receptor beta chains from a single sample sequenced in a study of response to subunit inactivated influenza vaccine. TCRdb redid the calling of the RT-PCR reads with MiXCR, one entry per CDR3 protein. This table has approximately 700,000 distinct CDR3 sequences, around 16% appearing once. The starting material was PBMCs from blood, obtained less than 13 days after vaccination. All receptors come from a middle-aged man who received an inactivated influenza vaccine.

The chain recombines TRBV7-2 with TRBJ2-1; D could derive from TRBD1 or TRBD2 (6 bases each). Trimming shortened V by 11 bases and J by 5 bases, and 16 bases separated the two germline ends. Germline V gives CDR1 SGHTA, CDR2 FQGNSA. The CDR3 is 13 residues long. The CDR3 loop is CAGGTKPNNEQFF. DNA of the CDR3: TGTGCCGGCGGGACAAAGCCAAACAATGAGCAGTTCTTC.

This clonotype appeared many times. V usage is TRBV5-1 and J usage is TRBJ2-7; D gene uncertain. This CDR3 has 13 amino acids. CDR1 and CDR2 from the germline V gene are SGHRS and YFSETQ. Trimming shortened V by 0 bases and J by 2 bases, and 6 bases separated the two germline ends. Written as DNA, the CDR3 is TGCGCCAGCAGCTTGGAATCAGCCTACGAGCAGTACTTC. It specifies CASSLESAYEQYF. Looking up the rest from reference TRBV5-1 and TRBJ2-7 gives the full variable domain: KAGVTQTPRYLIKTRGQQVTLSCSPISGHRSVSWYQQTPGQGLQFLFEYFSETQRNKGNFPGRFSGRQFSNSRSEMNVSTLELGDSALYLCASSLESAYEQYFGPGTRLTVT.

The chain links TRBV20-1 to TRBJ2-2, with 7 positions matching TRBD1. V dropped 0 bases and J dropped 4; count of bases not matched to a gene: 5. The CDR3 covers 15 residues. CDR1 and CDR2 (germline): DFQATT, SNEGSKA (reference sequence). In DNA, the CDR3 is TGCAGTGCTAGAGAGGGGACAGCCCTCACCGGGGAGCTGTTTTTT. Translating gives CSAREGTALTGELFF.

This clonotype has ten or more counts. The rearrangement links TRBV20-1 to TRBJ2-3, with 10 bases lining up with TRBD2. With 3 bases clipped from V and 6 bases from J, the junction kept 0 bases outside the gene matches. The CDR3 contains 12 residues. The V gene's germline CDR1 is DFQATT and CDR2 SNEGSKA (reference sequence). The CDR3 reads CSARGLADTQYF. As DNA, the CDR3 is TGCAGTGCTAGGGGACTAGCGGATACGCAGTATTTT.

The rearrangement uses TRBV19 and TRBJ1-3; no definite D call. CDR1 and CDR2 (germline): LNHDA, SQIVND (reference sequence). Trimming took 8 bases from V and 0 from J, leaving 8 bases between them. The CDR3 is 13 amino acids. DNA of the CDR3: TGTGCCAGTCGACTGAGCTCTGGAAACACCATATATTTT. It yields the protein CASRLSSGNTIYF.